This TCR beta chain was documented in a study of blood T cell repertoires in COVID-19. The data were produced by immunoSEQ multiplex PCR, yet TCRdb's version contains in-frame clones alone and is incomplete. The table lists just under 90,000 clones, 55% to 75% of them singletons, with 13% to 15% in the top ten. Germline assignment: CDR1 SNHLY and CDR2 FYNNEI. The V and J ends lost 4 bases and 7 bases, in that order; junction bases with no gene match: 6. The CDR3 runs 15 residues. The material sequenced was peripheral blood. This clonotype was obtained from a woman older than 75 with acute or convalescent COVID-19. This chain links TRBV2 with TRBJ2-3, with 12 bases matching TRBD1. The CDR3 protein is CASSAGTGGRNTQYF. The CDR3 region has the DNA TGTGCCAGCAGTGCCGGGACAGGGGGCAGGAATACGCAGTATTTT.